Listed here are 30 T cell receptor beta chains from one sample, sequenced in a study of T cell repertoires in cytomegalovirus infection. MiXCR, applied by TCRdb to the reads, yields one record per CDR3 protein. Altogether about 200,000 distinct CDR3 sequences are present, nearly 9.5% being singletons, with the ten largest covering about 5%. The sequenced sample consisted of PBMCs. These receptors originate from a human donor in good health (CMV status not recorded). Some clones in this sample may be carry-over from other donors' samples.

The sample holds many counts of this clonotype. The CDR3 nucleotides are TGCGCCAGCAGCCAAGAGGCTCTAGCGGATGAGCAGTTCTTC. Translating gives CASSQEALADEQFF. The V call is TRBV4-1, the J call TRBJ2-1; 7 bases match TRBD2. The CDR3 is 14 residues long. CDR1 MGHRA and CDR2 YSYEKL come from the germline V gene. After removal of 0 bases from V and 8 bases from J, the junction contained 4 bases not matched to a gene.

This chain uses TRBV2 with TRBJ1-2; 7 bases are shared with TRBD1. CDR3 length: 13 amino acids. J gave up 4 bases and V 6 bases, and 5 bases lay outside the gene matches. Germline V CDR1 and CDR2: SNHLY, FYNNEI. The CDR3 is CASRGDSGYGYTF. CDR3 nucleotide sequence: TGTGCCAGCAGGGGGGACAGCGGCTATGGCTACACCTTC.

Only a few counts were recorded for this clonotype. This chain joins TRBV28 and TRBJ2-1; 10 nucleotides line up with TRBD2. The CDR3 loop spans 15 amino acids. The V gene end was trimmed by 3 bases and the J gene end by 10 bases; junction bases not matched to a gene: 9. The germline CDR1 and CDR2 sequences are MDHEN and SYDVKM. CDR3 in amino acids: CASSFGLAGANEQFF. The CDR3 DNA reads TGTGCCAGCAGTTTCGGTCTAGCGGGGGCCAACGAGCAGTTCTTC.

V and J are TRBV3-1 and TRBJ2-7; the match to TRBD2 covers 8 bases. This CDR3 is built from 15 residues. V shed 6 bases, J shed 2 bases, and the junction held 9 bases outside the gene matches. Germline V gene data show CDR1 as LGHDT and CDR2 as YNNKEL (reference sequence). In DNA form, the CDR3 reads TGTGCCAGCAGGGACTCCGGGACTAGGACCTACGAGCAGTACTTC. This codes for CASRDSGTRTYEQYF.

This sequence joins TRBV5-5 and TRBJ1-1, with a possible D match to TRBD1 (6 bases). The CDR3 covers 16 residues. Germline V gene lookup returns CDR1 SGHKS and CDR2 YYEKEE (reference sequence). V was clipped by 2 bases and J by 6 bases, with 20 bases between them. CDR3 DNA: TGTGCCAGCAGCTTTAACTGGGGGCGTAACCTCGCTGAAGCTTTCTTT. Translation: CASSFNWGRNLAEAFF.

The chain has TRBV20-1 and TRBJ2-1; TRBD2 aligns across 9 bases. This CDR3 is 15 amino acids long. CDR1 DFQATT and CDR2 SNEGSKA come from the germline V gene (reference sequence). Trimming at V came to 0 bases and at J to 6 bases, leaving 6 bases not matched to a gene. The CDR3 reads CSARDSGGGANEQFF. As DNA, the CDR3 is TGCAGTGCTAGAGATTCTGGCGGGGGGGCCAATGAGCAGTTCTTC.

This clonotype was counted many times. The rearrangement uses TRBV7-8 and TRBJ2-3, with no clear D. Germline V gene sequence: CDR1 SGHVS, CDR2 FQNEAQ. The CDR3 length is 16 residues. V was cut by 1 base and J by 4 bases, with 15 bases left in between. This CDR3 reads CASSLELTRIADTQYF. CDR3 in DNA: TGTGCCAGCAGCTTAGAGTTGACCCGGATCGCAGATACGCAGTATTTT.

This clonotype appeared many times. The V call is TRBV6-2 or TRBV6-3, the J call TRBJ1-1; 7 positions agree with TRBD1. The CDR3 consists of 13 residues. The germline V gene encodes CDR1 MNHEY and CDR2 SVGEGT. The V segment lost 1 base and the J segment 5 bases; nucleotides outside the gene matches: 1. The CDR3 DNA follows: TGTGCCAGCAGTTACTACAGGGGTACTGAAGCTTTCTTT. Encoded protein: CASSYYRGTEAFF.

This sequence joins TRBV14 and TRBJ2-3; 7 bases agree with TRBD1. CDR1 is SGHDN and CDR2 is FVKESK in the germline V gene. The V segment lost 1 base and the J segment 0 bases; nucleotides outside the gene matches: 1. The CDR3 contains 15 residues. As DNA, the CDR3 is TGTGCCAGCAGCCAAGCCAGGGGGAGCACAGATACGCAGTATTTT. Encoded protein: CASSQARGSTDTQYF.

J is TRBJ1-6 and V is TRBV13, with D perhaps matching TRBD1 (5 bases). Between the trimmed V and J ends, which lost 5 bases and 4 bases, there was a span of 15 bases. The CDR3 is 16 amino acids. Germline V lookup: CDR1 PRHDT, CDR2 FYEKMQ (reference sequence). The CDR3 loop is CASSLGQRAYNSPLHF. CDR3 DNA: TGTGCCAGCAGCCTGGGGCAGCGGGCTTATAATTCACCCCTCCACTTT.

V and J are TRBV6-2 or TRBV6-3 and TRBJ2-7; weak D call: TRBD1 (6 bases). Trimming removed 5 bases from V and 0 bases from J, with 14 bases in between. Germline assignment: CDR1 MNHEY and CDR2 SVGEGT. The CDR3 sequence is 15 residues long. CDR3 sequence reads: CASSEDRSGSYEQYF. The CDR3 DNA follows: TGTGCCAGCAGTGAAGACAGGTCCGGCTCCTACGAGCAGTACTTC.

Many counts were recorded for this clonotype. This chain links TRBV7-2 with TRBJ2-1; D is perhaps TRBD1 or TRBD2 (5 bases each). The V gene's germline CDR1 is SGHTA and CDR2 FQGNSA. The V and J ends lost 8 bases and 7 bases respectively, with 15 bases between them. The CDR3 runs 13 residues. In DNA form, the CDR3 reads TGTGCCAGCGGAGAGGGGCCTAGGAATGAGCAGTTCTTC. It specifies CASGEGPRNEQFF. Filled out from reference TRBV7-2 and TRBJ2-1, the complete variable domain reads GAGVSQSPSNKVTEKGKDVELRCDPISGHTALYWYRQSLGQGLEFLIYFQGNSAPDKSGLPSDRFSAERTGGSVSTLTIQRTQQEDSAVYLCASGEGPRNEQFFGPGTRLTVL.

In this sample, this clonotype turned up many times. This chain links TRBV7-9 with TRBJ1-1; TRBD1 might be the D (5 bases). CDR1 is SEHNR and CDR2 is FQNEAQ in the germline V gene (reference sequence). The CDR3 runs 15 residues. V lost 1 base and J 0 bases, leaving 9 bases between the germline ends. CDR3 in amino acids: CASSLEGLLNTEAFF. CDR3 DNA sequence: TGTGCCAGCAGCTTAGAGGGACTATTGAACACTGAAGCTTTCTTT.

This clonotype was found many times. This chain uses TRBV27 with TRBJ2-1; TRBD2 agrees at 7 bases. Germline CDR1 MNHEY, CDR2 SMNVEV (reference sequence). The junction had 8 bases not matched to a gene; V was cut back by 5 bases and J by 1 base. The CDR3 runs to 16 residues. The CDR3 region is CASSPLGGKSYNEQFF. The CDR3 DNA follows: TGTGCCAGCAGTCCCTTGGGGGGGAAGTCCTACAATGAGCAGTTCTTC.

This clonotype was seen ten or more times. The chain couples TRBV2 to TRBJ2-1, with 12 nucleotides matching TRBD2. J lost 5 bases, V lost 9 bases, and 2 bases had no gene match. The germline V gene encodes CDR1 SNHLY and CDR2 FYNNEI. The CDR3 runs to 13 residues. For the CDR3, the DNA is TGTGCCAGAAGACTAGCGGGAGACAATGAGCAGTTCTTC. It encodes CARRLAGDNEQFF.

This clonotype was seen a few times. The chain links TRBV7-6 to TRBJ1-5; 11 positions agree with TRBD1. Per germline, CDR1 SGHVS and CDR2 FNYEAQ. The V and J ends lost 5 bases and 6 bases, in that order; junction bases with no gene match: 9. The CDR3 length is 16 residues. The CDR3 bases are TGTGCCAGCAGCCCCGGGTCGGGACAGGGGGGTCAGCCCCAGCATTTT. Its translation: CASSPGSGQGGQPQHF.

There are many counts of this clonotype. The chain has TRBV7-8 and TRBJ2-1; TRBD2 is a possible D gene (6 bases). V gave up 5 bases and J gave up 5 bases, with 19 bases separating them. Germline-derived CDR1 and CDR2 are SGHVS and FQNEAQ. CDR3 length equals 16 residues. The CDR3 sequence is CASSPHLRGLNNEQFF. The CDR3 nucleotides are TGTGCCAGCAGCCCCCACCTCCGAGGACTAAACAATGAGCAGTTCTTC.

This clonotype was recorded many times. The chain has TRBV6-1 and TRBJ2-7; D is undetermined. V was trimmed by 6 bases and J by 6 bases, leaving 24 bases between them. The CDR3 length is 16 residues. Germline V gene data show CDR1 as MNHNS and CDR2 as SASEGT. CDR3 coding DNA: TGTGCCAGCAGCCCACTCGCCGCCAAGGTCCCAACCGAGCAGTACTTC. This sequence encodes CASSPLAAKVPTEQYF.

The table lists this clonotype with a few counts. The chain recombines TRBV6-2 or TRBV6-3 with TRBJ2-1; 9 bases agree with TRBD2. Germline assignment: CDR1 MNHEY and CDR2 SVGEGT. The length of the CDR3 is 17 residues. The V and J ends lost 1 base and 9 bases, in that order; junction bases with no gene match: 13. DNA for the CDR3: TGTGCCAGCAGTTACTTGGTAGCGGGAGCGGCTCTTTTTGAGCAGTTCTTC. Its protein product is CASSYLVAGAALFEQFF.

The rearrangement joins TRBV15 to TRBJ2-5; D gene unclear. This CDR3 has 13 residues. The V gene lost 0 bases and the J gene lost 3 bases, with 5 bases spanning the gap. From germline, CDR1 is LNHNV and CDR2 YYDKDF (reference sequence). This chain's CDR3 is CATSRDVEETQYF. CDR3 DNA sequence: TGTGCCACCAGCAGAGATGTCGAAGAGACCCAGTACTTC.

In its sample, this clonotype was seen many times. J is TRBJ2-2 and V is TRBV7-2, with D perhaps matching TRBD2 (6 bases). Germline V CDR1 and CDR2: SGHTA, FQGNSA. The V and J ends lost 2 bases and 5 bases respectively, with 21 bases between them. The CDR3 contains 18 residues. CDR3 in amino acids: CASSLNRRGRISTGELFF. The CDR3 DNA follows: TGTGCCAGCAGCTTAAATCGGCGGGGACGGATCTCAACCGGGGAGCTGTTTTTT.

This clonotype was recorded many times. This chain links TRBV7-2 with TRBJ1-2; 7 nucleotides agree with TRBD1. Germline V gene lookup returns CDR1 SGHTA and CDR2 FQGNSA. The CDR3 is made up of 14 amino acids. V was clipped by 4 bases and J by 4 bases; unmatched bases: 6. The DNA for the CDR3 is TGTGCCAGCAGCTCGACAGGGCCCCTCTATGGCTACACCTTC. It translates to CASSSTGPLYGYTF.

J is TRBJ2-5 and V is TRBV28, with TRBD2 matching over 7 bases. The CDR3 spans 15 residues. Germline V lookup: CDR1 MDHEN, CDR2 SYDVKM. V was clipped by 3 bases and J by 5 bases; unmatched bases: 9. CDR3 coding DNA: TGTGCCAGCAGTTTGCGAGGGAGGGCCCAGGAGACCCAGTACTTC. Its protein is CASSLRGRAQETQYF.

This clonotype was seen many times. The chain uses TRBV7-2 and TRBJ1-3; the D gene is possibly TRBD1 (5 bases). There are 16 residues in the CDR3. The germline CDR1 and CDR2 sequences are SGHTA and FQGNSA. Trimming shortened V by 3 bases and J by 0 bases, and 12 bases separated the two germline ends. DNA for the CDR3: TGTGCCAGCAGCTTTCTCCGGGGGGGCTCTGGAAACACCATATATTTT. It codes for CASSFLRGGSGNTIYF.

This clonotype has at least ten counts. This chain connects TRBV20-1 to TRBJ2-5; 12 bases line up with TRBD2. Germline V gene lookup returns CDR1 DFQATT and CDR2 SNEGSKA (reference sequence). The junction had 10 bases not matched to a gene; V was cut back by 5 bases and J by 3 bases. The CDR3 covers 16 residues. CDR3 amino acids: CSAFPRRLAGEETQYF. The CDR3 DNA is TGCAGTGCTTTCCCACGAAGACTAGCGGGGGAAGAGACCCAGTACTTC.

CDR3 DNA sequence: TGTGCCTGGAGCGGAAGTGGACGAAACACTGAAGCTTTCTTT. It yields the protein CAWSGSGRNTEAFF. This chain links TRBV30 with TRBJ1-1, with D hard to call. Germline V gene data show CDR1 as GTSNPN and CDR2 as SVGIG (reference sequence). Trimming took 3 bases from V and 2 from J, leaving 13 bases between them. The CDR3 contains 14 residues.

A few counts support this clonotype. The chain couples TRBV3-1 to TRBJ2-3, with TRBD2 matching over 11 bases. With V trimmed by 5 bases and J by 4 bases, 5 bases remained unmatched. This CDR3 is built from 15 residues. Looked up from germline, CDR1 is LGHDT and CDR2 is YNNKEL (reference sequence). The CDR3 coding sequence is TGTGCCAGCAGCTCGGGACTAGCGGTAGCAGATACGCAGTATTTT. It yields the protein CASSSGLAVADTQYF.

This clonotype was detected a few times. This rearrangement joins TRBV19 to TRBJ2-2; D call uncertain. The ends were cut back, 9 bases at V and 0 bases at J, with 8 bases in the middle. This CDR3 is built from 13 residues. The germline gives CDR1 LNHDA, CDR2 SQIVND (reference sequence). DNA for the CDR3: TGTGCCAGCCGATACCCGAACACCGGGGAGCTGTTTTTT. Protein product: CASRYPNTGELFF.

V and J are TRBV6-8 and TRBJ1-5, with TRBD1 identical over 7 bases. Germline CDR1 reads MNHGY; CDR2 reads SAAAGT. The CDR3 is 14 amino acids. V lost 5 bases, J lost 4 bases, and 5 bases stayed unmatched. The chain's CDR3 is CASSATGKNQPQHF. In DNA, the CDR3 is TGTGCCAGCAGTGCGACAGGGAAAAATCAGCCCCAGCATTTT.

This rearrangement joins TRBV28 to TRBJ1-2; D might be TRBD1 (6 bases). Trimming left V 3 bases short and J 5 bases short, with 10 bases between. Germline loops: CDR1 MDHEN, CDR2 SYDVKM. The CDR3 extends over 13 amino acids. The CDR3 DNA reads as TGTGCCAGCAGTTTTCGAGGGGGATATGGCTACACCTTC. Its translation: CASSFRGGYGYTF.